The clone carrying this T cell receptor beta chain was observed a few times. Expressed TCRB transcripts got sequenced, as all isolated RNA was reverse transcribed. The protocol was immunoSEQ multiplex PCR, while the TCRdb copy is restricted to in-frame clones and leaves out a portion. The table has about 930,000 clones, under 20% seen once. The CDR3 spans 14 residues. The V gene's germline CDR1 is MNHEY and CDR2 SVGAGI. The V end was cut by 6 bases, the J end by 0 bases, with 11 bases between. These data are taken from a study of beta chain features in type 1 diabetes. V gene TRBV6-5 combines with J gene TRBJ1-1, with a tentative D call TRBD1 (6 bases). Sequencing was performed on naive CD4+ T cells from blood. The TCR sequence derives from a woman aged 18-29 years in good health. The CDR3 coding sequence is TGTGCCAGCAGGGTCGGACAGCTGAACACTGAAGCTTTCTTT. It translates to CASRVGQLNTEAFF.